The sequence of this T cell receptor (beta chain) was determined in a study of cytomegalovirus exposure and HLA in healthy donors. This CDR3 is built from 15 residues. PCR was performed using 60 Vbeta and 13 Jbeta primers. TCRdb's table, derived via immunoSEQ multiplex PCR, lists solely in-frame clones and lacks some. Of under 200,000 clones listed, around 79% are singletons. Study results and caveats: CMV serostatus was the only immune exposure information that was available. Researchers reported in a later analysis that a missense DCLRE1C variant was tied to TCR beta V- and J-gene trimming. Rare TCR sequences predominated, though certain public TCRs were found in many donors. Roughly uniform sequencing depth across donors was assumed, possibly incorrectly.

Turning to this clone: As yet, its antigen is unknown.

The sequencing input was PBMCs. The V call is TRBV1, the J call TRBJ2-1; the listed D gene, TRBD2, was not tested against the DNA. TRBV1 is noted as a pseudogene. This TCR derives from a female donor in good health and CMV-seronegative. This CDR3 reads CTSSQAGGRGDEQFF. The CDR3 coding sequence is TGCACCAGCAGCCAAGCGGGGGGCCGAGGCGATGAGCAGTTCTTC.